This TCR beta chain was found in a study of memory CD4+ T cells and cytomegalovirus serostatus. Study-wide results and caveats: CD4+ memory repertoires contained about two fifths of the 164 reported CMV TCRbeta sequences.

The sort gate was single viable CD3+CD4+CD8-CD45RO+ cells for memory CD4+ T cells. This clone was counted a few times. Its specificity is unknown. Germline V CDR1 and CDR2: LNHNV, YYDKDF (reference sequence). The CDR3 has 16 residues. Trimming took off 2 bases at V and 2 bases at J, with 15 bases between the two ends. Some clones are missing from TCRdb's copy, which holds only in-frame ones; the method was immunoSEQ multiplex PCR. The data contain tens of thousands of clones, around three quarters of them singletons. V and J are TRBV15 and TRBJ2-5; possibly TRBD1 or TRBD2 for D (5 bases each). This TCR was sampled from an adult in good health and CMV-seronegative. The sequencing sample was made of memory CD4+ T cells from blood. As DNA, the CDR3 is TGTGCCACCAGCAGACCTCCGGGGCAGTATCAAGAGACCCAGTACTTC. Protein product: CATSRPPGQYQETQYF.